This TCR beta chain was observed in a study of blood T cell repertoires in COVID-19. Background on the study: Collection of acute and convalescent COVID-19 samples took place in the United States, Italy and Spain. The analysed material was cDNA or gDNA that came from T cells, B-cell-depleted T cells, or PBMCs.

Per the original data handling: For nucleated cells, counts were estimated from reference gene primer amplification. Measured with immunoSEQ multiplex PCR; TCRdb has only the in-frame clones, and not every one. For V, J and clone size, that table is used; D and trimming come from the DNA. The sample carries over 250,000 clones, about 88% recorded once. The germline V and J ends were trimmed by 1 base and 4 bases, with 13 bases remaining between them. This CDR3 has 15 residues. Germline V gives CDR1 MNHNS, CDR2 SASEGT. The chain couples TRBV6-1 to TRBJ1-2; D perhaps matches TRBD1 (6 bases). Sequencing was carried out using peripheral blood. The TCR originated in a woman aged 40 to 50 who had recovered from COVID-19. CDR3 sequence: CASSEGAGAIYGYTF. The DNA for the CDR3 is TGTGCCAGCAGTGAAGGGGCAGGGGCTATCTATGGCTACACCTTC.